One sample yielded the 20 T cell receptor beta chains listed below, sequenced in a study of OX40 agonist ivuxolimab in advanced cancers. Clones were sequenced by immunoSEQ multiplex PCR, and TCRdb holds only the in-frame ones, with some missing. Of fewer than 55,000 clones in the sample, around nine tenths were seen once. Sequencing used CD4+ or CD8+ T cells sorted from blood, obtained in a trial of the OX40 agonist ivuxolimab. The receptors shown here come from an adult with an advanced solid tumor such as melanoma, head and neck, liver or kidney cancer.

The V call is TRBV9, the J call TRBJ2-5; D is undetermined. The length of the CDR3 is 12 residues. Trimming pared 1 base from V and 5 bases from J, leaving 6 bases between. Germline assignment: CDR1 SGDLS and CDR2 YYNGEE. This chain's CDR3 is CASSVSGETQYF. The CDR3 DNA reads TGTGCCAGCAGCGTATCCGGGGAGACCCAGTACTTC.

The chain has TRBV4-3 and TRBJ1-5, with D unclear. CDR3 size: 15 residues. From germline, CDR1 is LGHNA and CDR2 YSLEER. Trimming cost V 0 bases and J 6 bases, with 12 bases left between them. For the CDR3, the DNA is TGCGCCAGCAGCCAAGATTCGCATAGGAGTCAGCCCCAGCATTTT. It encodes CASSQDSHRSQPQHF.

The CDR3, as DNA: TGTGCCAGCAGTTTATCGGACAATGGCTATGGCTACACCTTC. Translation gives CASSLSDNGYGYTF. This sequence joins TRBV27 and TRBJ1-2; perhaps TRBD1 as D (5 bases). V gave up 0 bases and J gave up 4 bases, with 9 bases separating them. This CDR3 comprises 14 residues. The germline CDR1 and CDR2 sequences are MNHEY and SMNVEV (reference sequence).

The J gene is TRBJ1-6, the V gene TRBV9, with TRBD1 identical over 9 bases. In germline, CDR1 is SGDLS, CDR2 YYNGEE. J gave up 5 bases and V 3 bases, and 6 bases lay outside the gene matches. The CDR3 loop spans 16 amino acids. The CDR3 DNA sequence: TGTGCCAGCAGCGCAGGAGGACAGGGGAATAATTCACCCCTCCACTTT. Translating it yields CASSAGGQGNNSPLHF. Using reference TRBV9 and TRBJ1-6 for the parts outside the CDR3, the full variable domain is DSGVTQTPKHLITATGQRVTLRCSPRSGDLSVYWYQQSLDQGLQFLIQYYNGEERAKGNILERFSAQQFPDLHSELNLSSLELGDSALYFCASSAGGQGNNSPLHFGNGTRLTVT.

The V gene is TRBV11-2, the J gene TRBJ2-1; 12 bases align to TRBD2. The V gene end was trimmed by 2 bases and the J gene end by 15 bases; junction bases not matched to a gene: 2. The CDR3 totals 12 residues. Per germline, CDR1 SGHAT and CDR2 FQNNGV. This CDR3 is CASSLLAGGRFF. CDR3 bases: TGTGCCAGCAGCTTACTAGCGGGGGGGCGGTTCTTC.

This clone appeared a single time. This rearrangement joins TRBV5-4 to TRBJ2-7, with 12 bases aligning to TRBD2. The V and J ends lost 4 bases and 3 bases, in that order; junction bases with no gene match: 5. The CDR3 has 15 amino acids. The germline V gene has CDR1 SGHNT and CDR2 YYREEE (reference sequence). In DNA form, the CDR3 reads TGTGCCAGCAGCCAAGAACTAGCGGGGGGCTACGAGCAGTACTTC. As protein: CASSQELAGGYEQYF.

This clone has more than one count but fewer than ten. The CDR3 region is CASSLEVGDTEAFF. DNA for the CDR3: TGTGCCAGCAGCTTAGAGGTGGGAGACACTGAAGCTTTCTTT. The chain has TRBV7-9 and TRBJ1-1, with D hard to call. V dropped 1 base and J dropped 3 bases, with 9 bases sitting between them. The CDR3 loop spans 14 amino acids. CDR1 and CDR2 (germline): SEHNR, FQNEAQ (reference sequence).

V and J are TRBV4-3 and TRBJ1-4; D may be TRBD1 (5 bases). Germline V lookup: CDR1 LGHNA, CDR2 YSLEER. CDR3 length equals 15 residues. The ends were cut back, 4 bases at V and 8 bases at J, with 17 bases in the middle. The chain's CDR3 is CASSLGDGNGEKLFF. CDR3 coding DNA: TGCGCCAGCAGCCTAGGGGACGGGAACGGGGAAAAACTGTTTTTT.

V is TRBV6-5 and J is TRBJ2-2; TRBD2 might be the D (5 bases). This CDR3 spans 16 amino acids. V was shortened by 4 bases and J by 6 bases, with 18 bases between the two germline ends. The V gene's germline CDR1 is MNHEY and CDR2 SVGAGI. CDR3 sequence (DNA): TGTGCCAGCAGTTGGGCGGGCAGCCCTTTAGCCGGGGAGCTGTTTTTT. Protein: CASSWAGSPLAGELFF.

This clone was found once. The V gene is TRBV7-9, the J gene TRBJ2-1; D unresolved. This CDR3 is 15 amino acids long. The V end lost 6 bases, the J end lost 0 bases, and 12 bases lay between the germline ends. Germline V gives CDR1 SEHNR, CDR2 FQNEAQ (reference sequence). CDR3 sequence: CASRQDTSSYNEQFF. DNA of the CDR3: TGTGCCAGCAGGCAAGACACGAGCTCCTACAATGAGCAGTTCTTC.

The CDR3 here is CASRLGGDGYTF. Here the CDR3 DNA reads TGTGCCAGCAGATTAGGGGGGGATGGCTACACCTTC. The rearrangement links TRBV25-1 to TRBJ1-2; D might be TRBD1 (6 bases). CDR1 is MGHDK, CDR2 SYGVNS, per germline. V lost 6 bases and J 6 bases, leaving 11 bases between the germline ends. The CDR3 is made up of 12 amino acids.

The rearrangement joins TRBV28 to TRBJ1-1; 7 nucleotides match TRBD1. CDR1 is MDHEN, CDR2 SYDVKM, per germline. The CDR3 loop spans 16 amino acids. V dropped 5 bases and J dropped 2; count of bases not matched to a gene: 11. CDR3 bases: TGTGCCAGCAGTCCTATGACAGGGACGTTTAACACTGAAGCTTTCTTT. It specifies CASSPMTGTFNTEAFF.

The J gene is TRBJ2-7, the V gene TRBV5-8, with TRBD2 matching 15 bases. Germline V gene lookup returns CDR1 SGHTS and CDR2 YDEGEE. With 4 bases clipped from V and 5 bases from J, the junction kept 7 bases outside the gene matches. CDR3 size: 16 residues. The DNA for the CDR3 is TGTGCCAGCAGCCCTGGACTAGCGGGAGGGCCCCACGAGCAGTACTTC. Translation gives CASSPGLAGGPHEQYF.

For this clone: In the same sample, other DNA sequences code for this CDR3. This chain links TRBV19 with TRBJ1-2; D not resolved. The ends were cut back, 3 bases at V and 3 bases at J, with 11 bases in the middle. From germline, CDR1 is LNHDA and CDR2 SQIVND (reference sequence). CDR3 length equals 14 residues. In nucleotides, the CDR3 is TGTGCCAGTAGTATCCCCGATAGGGACTATGGCTACACCTTC. The encoded protein is CASSIPDRDYGYTF.

The V and J genes are TRBV4-2 and TRBJ2-1, with 10 bases aligning to TRBD2. CDR3 length: 18 residues. With V trimmed by 0 bases and J by 3 bases, 8 bases remained unmatched. The V gene's germline CDR1 is LGHNA and CDR2 YNFKEQ. The CDR3 spells CASSQDWASGSYYNEQFF. The CDR3, as DNA: TGTGCCAGCAGCCAAGATTGGGCTAGCGGGAGTTACTACAATGAGCAGTTCTTC.

V and J are TRBV7-2 and TRBJ2-5; no firm D call. The CDR3 has 15 residues. The V gene lost 1 base and the J gene lost 5 bases, with 14 bases spanning the gap. Germline V gene sequence: CDR1 SGHTA, CDR2 FQGNSA. CDR3 DNA sequence: TGTGCCAGCAGCTTAGGGTCTAGTCGTTTGGAGACCCAGTACTTC. Protein product: CASSLGSSRLETQYF.

V is TRBV4-3 and J is TRBJ1-2, with D perhaps matching TRBD1 (6 bases). The CDR3 totals 17 residues. The V end was cut by 0 bases, the J end by 2 bases, with 16 bases between. The germline V gene has CDR1 LGHNA and CDR2 YSLEER. The CDR3 reads CASSQDGGVRENYGYTF. The CDR3 nucleotides read TGCGCCAGCAGCCAAGATGGGGGCGTGAGAGAGAACTATGGCTACACCTTC.

V gene TRBV9 combines with J gene TRBJ2-7; 12 bases map to TRBD1. The CDR3 covers 14 residues. Germline values: CDR1 SGDLS, CDR2 YYNGEE. The J segment lost 4 bases and the V segment lost 4 bases, leaving 3 bases of the junction unmatched. CDR3: CASSTGQGAYEQYF. The CDR3 coding sequence is TGTGCCAGCAGCACGGGACAGGGGGCATACGAGCAGTACTTC.

J is TRBJ2-7 and V is TRBV27, with 9 bases aligning to TRBD1. Germline lookup yields CDR1 MNHEY and CDR2 SMNVEV (reference sequence). Trimming removed 5 bases from V and 2 bases from J; junction bases left unmatched: 13. The CDR3 totals 17 residues. CDR3 amino acids: CASSHISRDREPYEQYF. CDR3 nucleotides: TGTGCCAGCAGTCATATTTCCCGGGACAGGGAACCCTACGAGCAGTACTTC.

The chain joins TRBV27 to TRBJ2-7; D is undetermined. V was trimmed by 0 bases and J by 2 bases, leaving 5 bases between them. The CDR3 has 13 amino acids. CDR1 MNHEY and CDR2 SMNVEV come from the germline V gene (reference sequence). DNA for the CDR3: TGTGCCAGCAGTTTATCCCTCACCTACGAGCAGTACTTC. Residues: CASSLSLTYEQYF.